This entry describes one T cell receptor (beta chain). The data originate from a study of blood T cell repertoires in COVID-19. About the research overall: T cells, B-cell-depleted T cells, or PBMCs provided the cDNA or gDNA that served as material.

The CDR3 covers 15 residues. V lost 3 bases to trimming and J lost 7 bases; unmatched junction nucleotides: 7. Germline V CDR1 and CDR2: KGHSH, LQKENI. Those enrolled in Seattle joined during active infection and were followed longitudinally afterward. In the authors' methods: Reference gene primer amplification gave nucleated cell count estimates. Libraries were prepared by immunoSEQ multiplex PCR; TCRdb keeps only in-frame clonotypes and omits some of them. D and trimming were read from the DNA, whereas the V and J calls and clone size are those reported in that table. Here the sample spans hundreds of thousands of clones, more than 75% being singletons.

This TCR came from a woman aged 50 to 65 with COVID-19, enrolled during active disease. The sequencing input was peripheral blood. The gene calls are TRBV18 and TRBJ2-1, with 9 positions matching TRBD1. The chain's CDR3 is CASSPGTGSGNEQFF. CDR3 sequence (DNA): TGTGCCAGCTCACCCGGGACAGGGTCCGGGAATGAGCAGTTCTTC.